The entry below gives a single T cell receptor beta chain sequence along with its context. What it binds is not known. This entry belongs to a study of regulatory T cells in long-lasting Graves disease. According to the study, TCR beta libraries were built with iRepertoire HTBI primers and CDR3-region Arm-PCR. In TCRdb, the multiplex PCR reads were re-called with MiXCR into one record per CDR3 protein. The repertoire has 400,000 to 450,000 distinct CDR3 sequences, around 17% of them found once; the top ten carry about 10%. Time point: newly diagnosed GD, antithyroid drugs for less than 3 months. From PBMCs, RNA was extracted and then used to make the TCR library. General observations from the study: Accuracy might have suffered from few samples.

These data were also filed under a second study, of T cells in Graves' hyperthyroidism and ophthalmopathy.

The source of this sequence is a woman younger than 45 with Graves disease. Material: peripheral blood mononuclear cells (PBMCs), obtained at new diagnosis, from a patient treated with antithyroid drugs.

CDR3: CATSQGGFENTEAFF. CDR3 coding DNA: TGTGCCACCAGCCAGGGGGGGTTCGAGAACACTGAAGCTTTCTTT. This rearrangement joins TRBV15 to TRBJ1-1; 7 nucleotides agree with TRBD1. This CDR3 has 15 residues. The V and J ends lost 5 bases and 1 base, in that order; junction bases with no gene match: 7. Germline V gene sequence: CDR1 LNHNV, CDR2 YYDKDF (reference sequence).